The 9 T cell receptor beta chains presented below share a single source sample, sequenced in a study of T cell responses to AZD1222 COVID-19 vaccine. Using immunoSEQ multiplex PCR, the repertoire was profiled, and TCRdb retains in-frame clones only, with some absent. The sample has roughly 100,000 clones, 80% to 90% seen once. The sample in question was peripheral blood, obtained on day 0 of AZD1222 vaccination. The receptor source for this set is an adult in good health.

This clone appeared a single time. CDR3 DNA: TGTGCCAGCAGCCCACAGGGGGCCACCGGGGAGCTGTTTTTT. It encodes CASSPQGATGELFF. The V gene is TRBV11-2, the J gene TRBJ2-2; 9 bases line up with TRBD1. Per germline, CDR1 SGHAT and CDR2 FQNNGV. The V and J ends lost 5 bases and 4 bases, in that order; junction bases with no gene match: 2. The CDR3 runs to 14 residues.

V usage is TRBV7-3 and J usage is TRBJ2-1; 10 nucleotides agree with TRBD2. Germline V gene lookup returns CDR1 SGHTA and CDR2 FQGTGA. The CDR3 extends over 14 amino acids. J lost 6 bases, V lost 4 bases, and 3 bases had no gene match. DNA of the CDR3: TGTGCCAGCAGCTCCTTAGCGGGGGGCAATGAGCAGTTCTTC. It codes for CASSSLAGGNEQFF.

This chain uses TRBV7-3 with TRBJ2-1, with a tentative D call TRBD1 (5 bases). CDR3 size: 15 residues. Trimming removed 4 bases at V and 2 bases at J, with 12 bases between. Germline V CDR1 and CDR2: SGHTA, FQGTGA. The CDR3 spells CASSSGLYTYNEQFF. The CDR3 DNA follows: TGTGCCAGCAGCTCAGGGTTGTACACCTACAATGAGCAGTTCTTC.

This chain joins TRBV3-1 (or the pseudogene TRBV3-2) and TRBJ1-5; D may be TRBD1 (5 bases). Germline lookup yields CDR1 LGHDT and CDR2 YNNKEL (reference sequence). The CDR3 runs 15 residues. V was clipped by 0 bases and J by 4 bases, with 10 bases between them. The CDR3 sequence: CASSQDLGANQPQHF. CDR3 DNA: TGTGCCAGCAGCCAAGATCTTGGGGCGAATCAGCCCCAGCATTTT.

The CDR3 is CASSISTGRGTEAFF. The DNA of the CDR3 is TGTGCCAGTAGTATAAGCACCGGGAGGGGGACTGAAGCTTTCTTT. V and J are TRBV19 and TRBJ1-1, with D perhaps matching TRBD1 (6 bases). V lost 2 bases and J lost 5, with 15 bases in between. Germline V gene sequence: CDR1 LNHDA, CDR2 SQIVND (reference sequence). The CDR3 runs to 15 residues.

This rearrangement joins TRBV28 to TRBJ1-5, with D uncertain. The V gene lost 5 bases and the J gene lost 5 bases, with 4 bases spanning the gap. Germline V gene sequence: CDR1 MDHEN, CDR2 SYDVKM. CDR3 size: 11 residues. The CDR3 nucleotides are TGTGCCAGCAGTCCAGATCAGCCCCAGCATTTT. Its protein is CASSPDQPQHF.

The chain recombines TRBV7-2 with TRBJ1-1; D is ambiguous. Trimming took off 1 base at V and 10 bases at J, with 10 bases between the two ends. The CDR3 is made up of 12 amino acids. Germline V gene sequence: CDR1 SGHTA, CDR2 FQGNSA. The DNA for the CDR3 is TGTGCCAGCAGCTTAGATGTTTCGACAGCTTTCTTT. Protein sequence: CASSLDVSTAFF.

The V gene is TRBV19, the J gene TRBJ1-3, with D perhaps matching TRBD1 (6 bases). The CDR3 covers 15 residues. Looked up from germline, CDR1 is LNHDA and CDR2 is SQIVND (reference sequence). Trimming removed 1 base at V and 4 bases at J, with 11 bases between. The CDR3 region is CASSIGGTTGNTIYF. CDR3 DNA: TGTGCCAGTAGTATAGGTGGGACAACCGGAAACACCATATATTTT.

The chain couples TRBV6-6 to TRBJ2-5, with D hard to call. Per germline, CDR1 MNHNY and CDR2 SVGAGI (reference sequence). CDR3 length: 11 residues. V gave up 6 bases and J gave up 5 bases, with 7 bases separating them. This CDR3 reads CASRAAETQYF. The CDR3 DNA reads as TGTGCCAGCAGGGCGGCGGAGACCCAGTACTTC.